This TCR beta chain was retrieved from a study of vaccination effects on CD4 cells after COVID-19. Following culture for around 9 days, CD4+ T cells were isolated. All study participants received two doses of BNT162b2 or mRNA-1273 vaccine. In regard to this clone: No antigen is known for it.

Clones were sequenced by immunoSEQ multiplex PCR, and TCRdb holds only the in-frame ones, with some missing. The sample has about 45,000 clones; 65% to 80% are singletons. The V gene's germline CDR1 is MNHEY and CDR2 SVGAGI. V gave up 10 bases and J gave up 1 base, with 16 bases separating them. This CDR3 is 14 amino acids long. The receptor was isolated from a human donor who received a COVID-19 vaccine. The specimen comprised CD4+ T cells from PBMCs cultured without peptide, sampled after COVID-19 vaccination. The V gene is TRBV6-5, the J gene TRBJ1-1, with D possibly matching TRBD1 (6 bases). CDR3 amino acids: CAIPRDMKNTEAFF. The DNA for the CDR3 is TGTGCCATCCCCCGGGACATGAAGAACACTGAAGCTTTCTTT.